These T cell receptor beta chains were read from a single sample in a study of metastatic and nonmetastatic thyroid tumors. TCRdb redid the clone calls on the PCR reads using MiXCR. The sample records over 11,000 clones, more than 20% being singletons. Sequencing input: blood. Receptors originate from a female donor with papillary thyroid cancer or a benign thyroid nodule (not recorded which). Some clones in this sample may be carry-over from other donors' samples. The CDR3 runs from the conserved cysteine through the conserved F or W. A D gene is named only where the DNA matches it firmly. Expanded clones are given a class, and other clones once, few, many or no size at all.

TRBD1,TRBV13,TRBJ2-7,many,CASSRTSWDRGFYEQYF,TGTGCCAGCAGCCGTACCTCCTGGGACAGGGGGTTCTACGAGCAGTACTTC
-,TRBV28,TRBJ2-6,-,CASNPRVGGDPGANVLTF,TGTGCCAGCAACCCCCGCGTGGGGGGCGACCCTGGGGCCAACGTCCTGACTTTC
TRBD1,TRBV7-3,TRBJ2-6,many,CASSSSAGTGLSGANVLTF,TGTGCCAGCAGCTCCTCGGCCGGGACAGGACTCTCTGGGGCCAACGTCCTGACTTTC
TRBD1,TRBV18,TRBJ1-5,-,CASSPGQEGNQPQHF,TGTGCCAGCTCCCCTGGACAGGAGGGGAATCAGCCCCAGCATTTT
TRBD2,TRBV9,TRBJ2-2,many,CASSVDLSGSTGELFF,TGTGCCAGCAGCGTTGACCTCAGCGGGAGTACGGGGGAGCTGTTTTTT
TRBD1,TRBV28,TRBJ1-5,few,CASSLELPGGLSDQPQHF,TGTGCCAGCAGTTTAGAACTTCCAGGGGGCTTGTCGGATCAGCCCCAGCATTTT
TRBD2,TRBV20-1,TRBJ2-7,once,CSARDQERGSYEQYF,TGCAGTGCTAGAGATCAAGAGCGCGGGAGCTACGAGCAGTACTTC
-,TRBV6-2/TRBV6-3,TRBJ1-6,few,CASTSDRSVSPLHF,TGTGCCAGCACCTCCGACAGATCGGTTTCACCCCTCCACTTT
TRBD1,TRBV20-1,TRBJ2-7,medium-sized,CSASTGGTYEQYF,TGCAGTGCTAGTACAGGGGGGACCTACGAGCAGTACTTC
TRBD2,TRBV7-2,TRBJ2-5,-,CASSWGLAGGQENQYF,TGTGCCAGCAGCTGGGGATTAGCGGGAGGGCAAGAGAACCAGTACTTC
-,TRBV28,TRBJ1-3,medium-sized,CASSFPDGSSGNTIYF,TGTGCCAGCAGTTTCCCCGACGGGAGCTCTGGAAACACCATATATTTT
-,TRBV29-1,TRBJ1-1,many,CSVDWSAAEPNTEAFF,TGCAGCGTTGATTGGTCGGCAGCCGAACCGAACACTGAAGCTTTCTTT
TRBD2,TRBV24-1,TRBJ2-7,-,CATSASGSPTYEQYF,TGTGCCACCAGTGCTAGCGGGAGCCCCACCTACGAGCAGTACTTC
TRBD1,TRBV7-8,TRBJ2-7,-,CASSWDRLSYEQYF,TGTGCCAGCAGCTGGGACAGATTATCCTACGAGCAGTACTTC
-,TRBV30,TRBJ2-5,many,CAWSIWGKETQYF,TGTGCCTGGAGTATATGGGGAAAAGAGACCCAGTACTTC
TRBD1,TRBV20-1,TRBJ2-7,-,CSARDWDRAGGEQYF,TGCAGTGCTAGAGATTGGGACAGGGCAGGGGGTGAGCAGTACTTC
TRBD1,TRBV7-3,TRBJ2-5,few,CASSRTGGAASDTQYF,TGTGCCAGCAGCCGGACAGGGGGCGCGGCGTCAGATACCCAGTACTTC
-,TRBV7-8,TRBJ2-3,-,CASSLVAGQDTQYF,TGTGCCAGCAGCTTAGTGGCAGGGCAAGACACGCAGTATTTT
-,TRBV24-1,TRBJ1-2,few,CVTSEYRDRYTF,TGTGTCACCAGTGAATACAGGGACCGCTACACCTTC
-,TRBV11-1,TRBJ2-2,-,CASSLPGQRHTGELFF,TGTGCCAGCAGCTTACCGGGACAAAGGCACACCGGGGAGCTGTTTTTT
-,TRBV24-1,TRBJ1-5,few,CATSDLGNQPQHF,TGTGCCACCAGTGATTTAGGCAATCAGCCCCAGCATTTT
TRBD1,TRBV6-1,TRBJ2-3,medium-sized,CASAEGGTGVTDTQYF,TGTGCCTCGGCGGAAGGGGGGACAGGGGTGACAGATACGCAGTATTTT
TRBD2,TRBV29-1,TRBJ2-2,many,CSGRPSGGSTGELFF,TGCAGCGGGAGACCTAGCGGCGGCTCCACCGGGGAGCTGTTTTTT
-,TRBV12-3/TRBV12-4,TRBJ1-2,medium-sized,CASSFSGIVGYTF,TGTGCCAGCAGTTTTTCAGGGATTGTGGGCTACACCTTC
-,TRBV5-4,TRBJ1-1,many,CASSLVFLGRKASVGTEAFF,TGTGCCAGCAGCTTGGTTTTTCTGGGACGGAAGGCTTCTGTGGGCACTGAAGCTTTCTTT
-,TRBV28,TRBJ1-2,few,CASSPQNRGGYTF,TGTGCCAGCAGTCCCCAGAATAGGGGTGGCTACACCTTC
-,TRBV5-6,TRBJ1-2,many,CASSQQGYGYTF,TGTGCCAGCAGTCAACAGGGTTATGGCTACACCTTC
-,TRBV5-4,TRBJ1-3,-,CASSSNRARNTIYF,TGTGCCAGCAGTTCAAACAGGGCTCGAAACACCATATATTTT
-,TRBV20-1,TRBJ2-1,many,CSASPLGTGSYNEQFF,TGCAGTGCTAGCCCCCTAGGGACCGGCTCCTACAATGAGCAGTTCTTC
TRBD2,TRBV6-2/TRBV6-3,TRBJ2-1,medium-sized,CASSPPPTSGDYNEQFF,TGTGCCAGCAGCCCCCCCCCAACTAGCGGGGATTACAATGAGCAGTTCTTC
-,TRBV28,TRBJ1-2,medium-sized,CASSLDWVDYGYTF,TGTGCCAGCAGTTTAGATTGGGTTGACTATGGCTACACCTTC